A single sample is the source of the 5 T cell receptor beta chains below, sequenced in a study of T-cell reconstitution after alpha-beta-depleted transplantation in children. This sample's TCRbeta library carried unique molecular identifier barcodes. TCRdb processed the PCR reads anew with MiXCR; each CDR3 protein has one entry. The sample contains approximately 1,000,000 distinct CDR3 sequences, under 30% of which appear only once. The sample in question was PBMCs, mostly from graft donor cells, obtained 360 days after TCRalphabeta/CD19-depleted stem cell transplant. Receptors were obtained from a boy under three years old who had a stem cell transplant for SCID, so the T cells may come from the graft donor.

The V gene is TRBV28, the J gene TRBJ1-4, with D possibly matching TRBD1 (5 bases). There are 16 residues in the CDR3. V was clipped by 0 bases and J by 0 bases, with 8 bases between them. Germline-derived CDR1 and CDR2 are MDHEN and SYDVKM. This CDR3 reads CASSLWGRTTNEKLFF. In DNA form, the CDR3 reads TGTGCCAGCAGTTTATGGGGGCGCACAACTAATGAAAAACTGTTTTTT.

This sequence joins TRBV27 and TRBJ2-1; 9 positions agree with TRBD1. This CDR3 comprises 17 residues. Germline V gene lookup returns CDR1 MNHEY and CDR2 SMNVEV (reference sequence). The V gene end was trimmed by 3 bases and the J gene end by 4 bases; junction bases not matched to a gene: 10. The CDR3 nucleotides read TGTGCCAGCAGTTTGGCTCTGGGACAGGGACGATACAATGAGCAGTTCTTC. Protein product: CASSLALGQGRYNEQFF.

This clonotype was counted a few times. This chain links TRBV18 with TRBJ2-2, with TRBD1 matching over 9 bases. Germline CDR1 and CDR2: KGHSH and LQKENI. Germline trimming cut 4 bases from V and 0 bases from J; bases unmatched to any gene: 6. CDR3 length: 17 residues. CDR3 residues: CASSRLRQGANTGELFF. CDR3 in DNA: TGTGCCAGCTCACGCCTTAGACAGGGGGCGAACACCGGGGAGCTGTTTTTT.

The chain combines TRBV12-3 or TRBV12-4 with TRBJ2-5; 11 nucleotides line up with TRBD1. This CDR3 is built from 15 residues. The ends lost 10 bases at V and 2 bases at J; junction bases unmatched: 9. The CDR3 DNA reads TGTGCCACCAAGGACAGGGGGCCCGGACAAGAGACCCAGTACTTC. Amino acid sequence: CATKDRGPGQETQYF.

This chain connects TRBV12-3 or TRBV12-4 to TRBJ2-2; D is unresolved. The CDR3 sequence is 12 residues long. V was shortened by 9 bases and J by 8 bases, with 13 bases between the two germline ends. Here the CDR3 DNA reads TGTGCCAGTAATCCAGCGACGGGGGAGCTGTTTTTT. Residues: CASNPATGELFF.